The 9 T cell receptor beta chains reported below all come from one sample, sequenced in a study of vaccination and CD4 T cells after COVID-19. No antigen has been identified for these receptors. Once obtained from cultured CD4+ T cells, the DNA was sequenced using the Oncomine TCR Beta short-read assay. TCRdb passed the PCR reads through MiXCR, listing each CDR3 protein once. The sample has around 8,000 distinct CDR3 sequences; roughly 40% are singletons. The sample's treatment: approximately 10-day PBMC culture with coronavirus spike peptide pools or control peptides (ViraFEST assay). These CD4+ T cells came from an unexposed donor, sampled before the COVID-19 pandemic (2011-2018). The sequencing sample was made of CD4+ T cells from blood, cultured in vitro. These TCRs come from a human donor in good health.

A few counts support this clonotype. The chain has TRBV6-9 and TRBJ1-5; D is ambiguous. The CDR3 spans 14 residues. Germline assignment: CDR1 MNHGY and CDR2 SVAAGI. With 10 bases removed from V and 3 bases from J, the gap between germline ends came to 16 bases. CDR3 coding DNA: TGTGCCACCCTACCGGAGAGGTTCAATCAGCCCCAGCATTTT. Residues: CATLPERFNQPQHF.

This CDR3 reads CASSVQGSSNQPQHF. The CDR3 DNA is TGTGCCAGTAGTGTACAGGGTAGTAGCAATCAGCCCCAGCATTTT. The V call is TRBV19, the J call TRBJ1-5; possible D gene TRBD1, 6 bases. Trimming stripped 5 bases from V and 0 bases from J, with 11 bases between. From germline, CDR1 is LNHDA and CDR2 SQIVND (reference sequence). The CDR3 has 15 amino acids. Full variable domain (outside the CDR3, taken from reference TRBV19 and TRBJ1-5): DGGITQSPKYLFRKEGQNVTLSCEQNLNHDAMYWYRQDPGQGLRLIYYSQIVNDFQKGDIAEGYSVSREKKESFPLTVTSAQKNPTAFYLCASSVQGSSNQPQHFGDGTRLSIL.

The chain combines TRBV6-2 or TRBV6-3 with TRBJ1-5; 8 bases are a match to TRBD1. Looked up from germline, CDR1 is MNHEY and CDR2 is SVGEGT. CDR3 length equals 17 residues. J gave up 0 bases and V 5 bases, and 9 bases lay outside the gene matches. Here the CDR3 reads CASSRRQGRYSNQPQHF. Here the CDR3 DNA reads TGTGCCAGCAGTCGCCGACAGGGGAGGTATAGCAATCAGCCCCAGCATTTT.

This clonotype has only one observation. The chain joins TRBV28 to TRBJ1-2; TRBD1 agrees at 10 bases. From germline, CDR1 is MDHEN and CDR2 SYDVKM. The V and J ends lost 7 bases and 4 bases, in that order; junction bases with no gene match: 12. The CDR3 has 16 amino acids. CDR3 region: CASIEGAGQGIYGYTF. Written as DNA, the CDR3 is TGTGCCAGCATCGAAGGAGCGGGACAGGGGATCTATGGCTACACCTTC.

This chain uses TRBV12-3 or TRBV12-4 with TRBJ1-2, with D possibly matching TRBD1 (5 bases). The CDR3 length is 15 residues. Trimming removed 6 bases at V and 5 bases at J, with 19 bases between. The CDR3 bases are TGTGCCAGCAGCCAACGAGGGGAGGGAGGGTATGGCTACACCTTC. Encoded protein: CASSQRGEGGYGYTF.

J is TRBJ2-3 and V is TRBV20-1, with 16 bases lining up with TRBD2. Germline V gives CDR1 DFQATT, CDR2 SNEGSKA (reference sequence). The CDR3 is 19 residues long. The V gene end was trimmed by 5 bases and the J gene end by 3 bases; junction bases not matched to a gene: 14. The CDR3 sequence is CSADGTSGGAGSSTDTQYF. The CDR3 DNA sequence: TGCAGTGCTGACGGGACTAGCGGGGGGGCCGGTTCAAGTACAGATACGCAGTATTTT.

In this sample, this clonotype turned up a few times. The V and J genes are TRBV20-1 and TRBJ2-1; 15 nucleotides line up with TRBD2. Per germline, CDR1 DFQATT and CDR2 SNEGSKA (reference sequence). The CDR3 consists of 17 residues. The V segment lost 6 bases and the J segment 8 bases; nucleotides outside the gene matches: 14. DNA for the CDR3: TGCAGTGCCCATTGGACTAGCGGGGGGGCTGGGTGGTATGAGCAGTTCTTC. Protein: CSAHWTSGGAGWYEQFF.

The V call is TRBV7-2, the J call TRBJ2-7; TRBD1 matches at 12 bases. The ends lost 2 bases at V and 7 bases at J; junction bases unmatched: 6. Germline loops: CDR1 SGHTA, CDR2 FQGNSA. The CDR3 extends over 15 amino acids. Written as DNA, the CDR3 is TGTGCCAGCAGCTTAAAGGGACAGGGGGCTGGGGAGCAGTACTTC. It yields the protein CASSLKGQGAGEQYF.

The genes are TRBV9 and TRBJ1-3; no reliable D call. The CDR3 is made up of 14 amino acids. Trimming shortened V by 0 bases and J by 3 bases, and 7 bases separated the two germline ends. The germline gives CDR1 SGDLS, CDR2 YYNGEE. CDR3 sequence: CASSVAGFGNTIYF. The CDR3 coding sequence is TGTGCCAGCAGCGTAGCCGGGTTTGGAAACACCATATATTTT. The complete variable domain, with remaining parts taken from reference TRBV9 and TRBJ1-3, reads DSGVTQTPKHLITATGQRVTLRCSPRSGDLSVYWYQQSLDQGLQFLIQYYNGEERAKGNILERFSAQQFPDLHSELNLSSLELGDSALYFCASSVAGFGNTIYFGEGSWLTVV.